This entry lists 20 T cell receptor beta chains sequenced from one sample in a study of shared clonotypes between healthy human individuals. Sequenced by immunoSEQ multiplex PCR; TCRdb stores in-frame clones only, minus some. This sample has 550,000 to 700,000 clones; roughly 72% occur once, and the top ten carry about 1.8%. Sequences were obtained from memory CD4+ T cells sorted from blood. As to subset: CD45RA-negative fraction. Receptors were obtained from a woman aged 30 to 39 in good health.

CDR3: CASSSLADRTYGYTF. As DNA, the CDR3 is TGTGCCAGCAGTTCCCTCGCCGACAGGACCTATGGCTACACCTTC. V is TRBV28 and J is TRBJ1-2; maybe TRBD1 (6 bases). The ends were cut back, 4 bases at V and 4 bases at J, with 16 bases in the middle. The germline CDR1 and CDR2 sequences are MDHEN and SYDVKM. This CDR3 spans 15 amino acids.

This clone was seen just once. The chain links TRBV6-1 to TRBJ2-1; D is undetermined. The CDR3 totals 15 residues. Germline CDR1 reads MNHNS; CDR2 reads SASEGT. V was trimmed by 3 bases and J by 12 bases, leaving 21 bases between them. CDR3 amino acids: CASSEMLAGLGAQFF. Written as DNA, the CDR3 is TGTGCCAGCAGTGAGATGTTGGCCGGTTTAGGCGCGCAGTTCTTC.

This clone was recorded a few times. The rearrangement uses TRBV21-1 and TRBJ2-2. TRBV21-1 is designated a pseudogene. This CDR3 has 16 amino acids. The CDR3: CASVKGRFVNTGELFF. In nucleotides, the CDR3 is TGTGCCAGCGTGAAGGGAAGATTTGTTAACACCGGGGAGCTGTTTTTT.

The genes are TRBV5-4 and TRBJ2-1; no firm D call. V lost 2 bases to trimming and J lost 4 bases, with 13 bases between them. The CDR3 length is 15 residues. Germline V lookup: CDR1 SGHNT, CDR2 YYREEE (reference sequence). The chain's CDR3 is CASSLNRGEYNEQFF. CDR3 nucleotides: TGTGCCAGCAGCTTAAATCGCGGAGAGTACAATGAGCAGTTCTTC.

Note on this clone: A junction end diverges from the germline sequence, so it may reflect a read error. V gene TRBV6-4 combines with J gene TRBJ2-5, with 9 bases aligning to TRBD2. Germline CDR1 is MRHNA and CDR2 is SNTAGT. This CDR3 has 16 residues. DNA for the CDR3: TGTGCCAGCAGTTACTCACGGCGGGAGGGACAAGAGACCCAGTACTTC. Translation: CASSYSRREGQETQYF.

The table lists this clone with a few counts. The rearrangement uses TRBV5-1 and TRBJ2-7; TRBD1 matches at 10 bases. This CDR3 spans 13 amino acids. The trim removed 4 bases at V and 2 bases at J, leaving 0 bases unmatched. Germline V gene lookup returns CDR1 SGHRS and CDR2 YFSETQ. The CDR3 reads CASSGTGAYEQYF. CDR3 coding DNA: TGCGCCAGCAGCGGGACAGGGGCCTACGAGCAGTACTTC.

This clone was detected a few times. J is TRBJ2-7 and V is TRBV2; possible D gene TRBD2, 5 bases. V was trimmed by 6 bases and J by 4 bases, leaving 16 bases between them. Per the germline V gene, CDR1 is SNHLY and CDR2 is FYNNEI. The CDR3 spans 14 residues. The CDR3 region is CASSDLRARYEQYF. DNA for the CDR3: TGTGCCAGCAGCGACCTGCGGGCGAGGTACGAGCAGTACTTC.

The chain recombines TRBV28 with TRBJ1-1, with 8 bases aligning to TRBD1. The CDR3 consists of 17 residues. Trimming cost V 3 bases and J 7 bases; bases outside gene matches: 16. Per germline, CDR1 MDHEN and CDR2 SYDVKM. The CDR3 coding sequence is TGTGCCAGCAGTTTGAAAGGACAGGGAGCCGGTTTTGGTGAAGCTTTCTTT. It encodes CASSLKGQGAGFGEAFF.

The chain carries TRBV5-4 and TRBJ2-1; the D gene is possibly TRBD2 (6 bases). Germline assignment: CDR1 SGHNT and CDR2 YYREEE (reference sequence). The CDR3 is 14 amino acids. Trimming cost V 0 bases and J 8 bases, with 12 bases left between them. This chain's CDR3 is CASSLVPGEDEQFF. CDR3 bases: TGTGCCAGCAGCTTGGTGCCGGGAGAGGATGAGCAGTTCTTC.

The rearrangement uses TRBV4-1 and TRBJ2-3, with 13 bases aligning to TRBD2. This CDR3 is built from 17 residues. The V gene's germline CDR1 is MGHRA and CDR2 YSYEKL. The V and J ends lost 1 base and 5 bases, in that order; junction bases with no gene match: 6. CDR3 protein: CASSQAGTSGTGDTQYF. In DNA, the CDR3 is TGCGCCAGCAGCCAAGCCGGGACTAGCGGGACCGGAGATACGCAGTATTTT.

The J gene is TRBJ2-4, the V gene TRBV4-1; 9 positions match TRBD1. V dropped 0 bases and J dropped 0; count of bases not matched to a gene: 12. The CDR3 spans 20 residues. CDR1 and CDR2 (germline): MGHRA, YSYEKL. DNA of the CDR3: TGCGCCAGCAGCCAAGATCGGGGACAGGGCTTCAATCTAGCCAAAAACATTCAGTACTTC. The encoded protein is CASSQDRGQGFNLAKNIQYF.

The count of this clone is one. The rearrangement joins TRBV6-1 to TRBJ2-7, with 12 bases fitting TRBD2. The junction had 5 bases not matched to a gene; V was cut back by 4 bases and J by 1 base. From germline, CDR1 is MNHNS and CDR2 SASEGT. This CDR3 spans 16 amino acids. The CDR3 region is CASSGLAGVSSYEQYF. DNA of the CDR3: TGTGCCAGCAGTGGACTAGCGGGAGTATCGTCCTACGAGCAGTACTTC.

About this clone: The same CDR3 also results from other DNA sequences found in this sample. The V and J genes are TRBV19 and TRBJ2-3; TRBD2 aligns across 9 bases. Per the germline V gene, CDR1 is LNHDA and CDR2 is SQIVND (reference sequence). The CDR3 covers 15 residues. Unmatched junction bases numbered 3, after V lost 5 bases and J lost 0 bases. CDR3 protein: CASSPSGTSTDTQYF. In nucleotides, the CDR3 is TGTGCCAGTAGTCCTAGCGGGACTAGCACAGATACGCAGTATTTT.

This clone was counted a few times. In the same sample, other DNA sequences code for this CDR3. This rearrangement joins TRBV9 to TRBJ1-2; no clear D. Germline V lookup: CDR1 SGDLS, CDR2 YYNGEE. Between the trimmed V and J ends, which lost 0 bases and 2 bases, there was a span of 2 bases. The CDR3 is 12 amino acids. The CDR3 sequence is CASSVDNYGYTF. The CDR3 region has the DNA TGTGCCAGCAGCGTAGACAACTATGGCTACACCTTC.

This clone was found many times. V and J are TRBV7-6 and TRBJ2-1; tentative D call: TRBD2 (6 bases). Trimming took 5 bases from V and 0 from J, leaving 14 bases between them. CDR1 and CDR2 from the germline V gene are SGHVS and FNYEAQ. The CDR3 loop spans 16 amino acids. The CDR3 region is CASSPLGRGSYNEQFF. The DNA of the CDR3 is TGTGCCAGCAGCCCGTTGGGGCGGGGCTCCTACAATGAGCAGTTCTTC.

The gene calls are TRBV6-5 and TRBJ2-1; 7 bases agree with TRBD2. The V segment lost 5 bases and the J segment 0 bases; nucleotides outside the gene matches: 4. Germline V lookup: CDR1 MNHEY, CDR2 SVGAGI. CDR3 length: 15 residues. The CDR3 DNA sequence: TGTGCCAGCAGTACTAGCGCGAGCTCCTACAATGAGCAGTTCTTC. Its protein product is CASSTSASSYNEQFF.

This chain joins TRBV6-1 and TRBJ1-1; D is unclear. The CDR3 extends over 13 amino acids. V was pared by 2 bases and J by 10 bases, with 14 bases between. CDR1 is MNHNS and CDR2 is SASEGT in the germline V gene. The CDR3 loop is CASSETREGRAFF. CDR3 in DNA: TGTGCCAGCAGTGAAACAAGGGAAGGGAGAGCTTTCTTT.

This sequence joins TRBV7-3 and TRBJ2-1; D is perhaps TRBD2 (6 bases). Germline CDR1 and CDR2: SGHTA and FQGTGA. The CDR3 length is 13 residues. V lost 8 bases, J lost 6 bases, and 14 bases lay in between. The CDR3 DNA is TGTGCCAGCGCGGGACTCGCGACCAATGAGCAGTTCTTC. Amino acids: CASAGLATNEQFF.

This clone was observed once. The V and J genes are TRBV27 and TRBJ1-2, with D perhaps matching TRBD1 (5 bases). The CDR3 totals 14 residues. The germline V and J ends were trimmed by 5 bases and 2 bases, with 12 bases remaining between them. Per the germline V gene, CDR1 is MNHEY and CDR2 is SMNVEV (reference sequence). The CDR3 nucleotides are TGTGCCAGCAGTCAAAGGAGACAGAACTATGGCTACACCTTC. It is translated as CASSQRRQNYGYTF.

This clone has only a few counts. The chain joins TRBV11-2 to TRBJ2-4; D gene ambiguous. Deletions cut 0 bases from V and 8 bases from J, with 8 bases between. CDR1 is SGHAT and CDR2 is FQNNGV in the germline V gene. This CDR3 has 13 residues. In nucleotides, the CDR3 is TGTGCCAGCAGCTTAGATGAGAAGGACATTCAGTACTTC. Translation gives CASSLDEKDIQYF.